This record covers a single T cell receptor (beta chain). The antigen it binds to is not known. Base qualities are not provided; no much larger clone lies one nucleotide away. These data are taken from a study of blood T cell repertoires in COVID-19 (dated by TCRdb to the early 2020s). In terms of the full investigation: The collaborator samples originated in the United States, Italy and Spain and spanned the acute and convalescent phases of COVID-19. The material from the prospective study consisted of cDNA or gDNA derived from T cells, B-cell-depleted T cells, or PBMCs. The repertoires were released in a freely available public database meant as a resource for research on the immune response to SARS-CoV-2. Samples came from the ongoing ImmuneRACE study (first 160 participants) plus 1,254 subjects from 6 global collaborators. Where available, HLA class I and class II types were taken from metadata supplied by the sample provider and were not determined by assay-based typing. The sample metadata nearly always contained a de-identified subject ID, COVID-19 status, age in years and sex. The dataset comprised deeply sampled blood TCRbeta repertoires from subjects exposed to, actively infected with, or recovered from COVID-19. Overall study outcomes, separate from this receptor: Clinical and demographic metadata were provided uncurated, with the amount varying by source and participant.

The germline V gene sets CDR1 to SNHLY and CDR2 to FYNNEI. V gives up 7 bases and J gives up 7 bases, and the segment between their germline ends measures 14 bases. The CDR3, from cysteine to phenylalanine, totals 13 residues. The CDR3 DNA has 39 bases and is translated from base 1. TCRbeta CDR3 regions were amplified from genomic DNA using the immunoSEQ Assay, a bias-controlled multiplex PCR. Processing in the source paper ran as follows. The number of nucleated cells in each sample was estimated by amplification of reference gene primers within the assay. Sequence reads were collapsed and filtered to measure the absolute abundance of every unique TCRbeta CDR3 rearrangement. Productive Simpson clonality was computed per sample as the square root of Simpson's diversity index over productive rearrangements. As stored in TCRdb, this immuneACCESS dataset retains in-frame rearrangements with V and J assigned. A fraction of the clones does not appear; measured against another copy, unresolved V genes explain less than half of the discrepancy, and the remainder lacks a known reason. V and J calls and clone size are as listed in that table; D and trimming were resolved from the DNA. Recorded for this sample are tens of thousands of clones; around 90% of them occurred a single time. The ten largest clones take up over 25% of the sample.

The collaborating institutions used their own protocols to collect whole blood in K2EDTA tubes. For TCRbeta analysis, collaborator samples were shipped as frozen whole blood, as isolated PBMCs, or as DNA extracted from either sample type. This receptor chain uses TRBV2 and TRBJ2-1; the D gene is perhaps TRBD2, from 6 matching bases. The receptor's source is a woman aged 70-85 years with active COVID-19. What was sequenced was peripheral blood. The encoded CDR3 is CASMIGGVNEQFF. The nucleotide sequence is TGTGCCAGCATGATAGGCGGGGTAAATGAGCAGTTCTTC.